The present TCR beta chain was sequenced within a study of identical twins. Donors were all healthy Caucasians. This clonotype was observed a single time. Its antigen is still unknown. Study-wide findings and caveats: Findings came from cross-sectional statistics, without long-term follow-up of donors. Twins shared beta out-of-frame sequences in excess, but this excess was weaker.

Via MiXCR, TCRdb re-called the 5' RACE reads, giving one row per CDR3 protein. This sample has 400,000 to 500,000 distinct CDR3 sequences, with around 18% found just once. The source of this sequence is a man aged 50 to 59 in good health. The source material was naive T cells sorted from blood.

CDR3 amino acids: CSAPGLAGAFSYNEQFF. CDR3 in DNA: TGCAGTGCCCCGGGACTAGCGGGGGCCTTCTCCTACAATGAGCAGTTCTTC. V is TRBV20-1 and J is TRBJ2-1; the match to TRBD2 covers 14 bases. Trimming removed 6 bases from V and 0 bases from J; junction bases left unmatched: 7. CDR3 length: 17 amino acids. Germline lookup yields CDR1 DFQATT and CDR2 SNEGSKA (reference sequence).